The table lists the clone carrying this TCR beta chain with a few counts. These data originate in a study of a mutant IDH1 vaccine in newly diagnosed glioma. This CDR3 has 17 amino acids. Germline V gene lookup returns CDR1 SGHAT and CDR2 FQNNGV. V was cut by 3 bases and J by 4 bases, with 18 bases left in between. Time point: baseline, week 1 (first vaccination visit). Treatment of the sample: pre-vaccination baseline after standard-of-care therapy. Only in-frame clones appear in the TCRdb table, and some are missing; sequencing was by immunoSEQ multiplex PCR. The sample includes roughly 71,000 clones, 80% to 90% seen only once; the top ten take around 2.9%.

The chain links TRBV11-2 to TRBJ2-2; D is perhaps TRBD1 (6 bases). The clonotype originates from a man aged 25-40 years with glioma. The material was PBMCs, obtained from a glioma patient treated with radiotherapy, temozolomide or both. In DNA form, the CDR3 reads TGTGCCAGCAGCTTTCCAAGGGGGTCCACCGCCACCGGGGAGCTGTTTTTT. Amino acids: CASSFPRGSTATGELFF.